The TCR beta chain described here comes from a study of cytomegalovirus exposure and HLA in healthy donors. This CDR3 is built from 14 residues. V dropped 8 bases and J dropped 8 bases, with 22 bases sitting between them. Looked up from germline, CDR1 is SGHTS and CDR2 is YDEGEE. Measured with immunoSEQ multiplex PCR; TCRdb has only the in-frame clones, and not every one. The sample contains about 72,000 clones, around 95% of which appear only once. The TCR was taken from a woman younger than 35 in good health and CMV-seronegative. The chain couples TRBV5-8 to TRBJ1-2; D is perhaps TRBD1 (6 bases). The sequencing input was PBMCs. The CDR3 nucleotides read TGTGCCAGTGATACAGGGTCGACTGTAGGAGGCTACACCTTC. Translating it yields CASDTGSTVGGYTF.